This paragraph reports one TCR beta chain. At the DNA level, this CDR3 is encoded by other sequences in the same sample as well. The data are from a study of blood T cell repertoires in COVID-19. The CDR3 covers 14 residues. V dropped 3 bases and J dropped 5; count of bases not matched to a gene: 7. Germline lookup yields CDR1 GTSNPN and CDR2 SVGIG (reference sequence). Clones were read by immunoSEQ multiplex PCR, and TCRdb kept only the in-frame ones, dropping some. This sample has some 180,000 clones, with around four fifths found just once. Sequenced input: peripheral blood. This receptor was obtained from a woman in her sixties or seventies who had recovered from COVID-19. J is TRBJ1-2 and V is TRBV30, with TRBD1 identical over 9 bases. The CDR3 loop reads CAWRGQGLGYGYTF. DNA of the CDR3: TGTGCCTGGAGGGGACAGGGCCTGGGGTATGGCTACACCTTC.